This entry features one T cell receptor beta chain sequence. Authors' methods: Amplification of reference gene primers provided the estimated nucleated cell counts. TCRdb's table, derived via immunoSEQ multiplex PCR, lists solely in-frame clones and lacks some. V and J calls and clone size are as listed in that table; D and trimming were resolved from the DNA. Seen here are approximately 220,000 clones, roughly 83% observed once, and the top ten hold about 27%. This sample was taken from a study of blood T cell repertoires in COVID-19. Whole-study context: The origin of the acute and convalescent COVID-19 samples was the United States, Italy and Spain.

The CDR3 is made up of 16 amino acids. Unmatched junction bases numbered 8, after V lost 3 bases and J lost 1 base. Germline assignment: CDR1 LNHDA and CDR2 SQIVND (reference sequence). V gene TRBV19 combines with J gene TRBJ2-5; 7 positions match TRBD2. Sequencing was done on a sample of peripheral blood. This TCR came from a middle-aged man with acute or convalescent COVID-19. The CDR3 here is CASSITWAGAQETQYF. In nucleotides, the CDR3 is TGTGCCAGTAGTATTACATGGGCGGGAGCCCAAGAGACCCAGTACTTC.